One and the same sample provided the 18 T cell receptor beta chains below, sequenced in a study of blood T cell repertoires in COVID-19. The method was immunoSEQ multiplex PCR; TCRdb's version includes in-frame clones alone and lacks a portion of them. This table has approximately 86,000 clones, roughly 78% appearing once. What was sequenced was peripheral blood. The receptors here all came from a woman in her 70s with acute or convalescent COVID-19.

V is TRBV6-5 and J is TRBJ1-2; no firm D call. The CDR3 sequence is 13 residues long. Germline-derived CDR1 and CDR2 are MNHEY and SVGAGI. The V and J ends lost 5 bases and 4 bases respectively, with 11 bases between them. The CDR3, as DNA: TGTGCCAGCAGTCCCGAGGCTGGCTATGGCTACACCTTC. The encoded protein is CASSPEAGYGYTF.

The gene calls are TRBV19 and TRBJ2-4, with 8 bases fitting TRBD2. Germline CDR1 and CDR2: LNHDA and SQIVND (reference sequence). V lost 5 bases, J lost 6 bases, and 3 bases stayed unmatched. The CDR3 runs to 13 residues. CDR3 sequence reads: CASSPGTRNIQYF. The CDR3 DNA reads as TGTGCCAGTAGTCCCGGGACTAGAAACATTCAGTACTTC.

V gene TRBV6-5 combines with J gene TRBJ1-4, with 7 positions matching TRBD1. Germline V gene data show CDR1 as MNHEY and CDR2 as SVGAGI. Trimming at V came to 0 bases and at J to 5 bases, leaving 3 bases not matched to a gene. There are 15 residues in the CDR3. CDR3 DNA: TGTGCCAGCAGTTACTCAGGGGGCGCAAATGAAAAACTGTTTTTT. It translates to CASSYSGGANEKLFF.

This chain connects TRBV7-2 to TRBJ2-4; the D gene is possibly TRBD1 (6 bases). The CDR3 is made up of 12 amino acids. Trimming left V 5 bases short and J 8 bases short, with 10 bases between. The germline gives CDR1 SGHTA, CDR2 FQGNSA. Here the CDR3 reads CASSGGPDIQYF. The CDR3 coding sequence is TGTGCCAGCAGCGGGGGCCCGGACATTCAGTACTTC.

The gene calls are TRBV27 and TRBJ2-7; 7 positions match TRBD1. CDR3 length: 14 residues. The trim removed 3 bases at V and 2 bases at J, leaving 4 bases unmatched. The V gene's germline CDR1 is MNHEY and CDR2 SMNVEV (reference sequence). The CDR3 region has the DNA TGTGCCAGCAGTTTGGGTCAGGGGGCCTACGAGCAGTACTTC. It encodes CASSLGQGAYEQYF.

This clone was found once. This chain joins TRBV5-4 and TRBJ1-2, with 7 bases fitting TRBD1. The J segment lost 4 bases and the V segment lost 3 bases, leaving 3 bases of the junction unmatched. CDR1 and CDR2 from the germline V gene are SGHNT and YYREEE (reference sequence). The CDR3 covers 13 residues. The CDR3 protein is CASSSGQFYGYTF. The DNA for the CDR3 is TGTGCCAGCAGCTCGGGACAGTTCTATGGCTACACCTTC.

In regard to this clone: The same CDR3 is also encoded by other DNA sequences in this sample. The CDR3 sequence: CASSLGGNTEAFF. In nucleotides, the CDR3 is TGTGCCAGCAGTTTGGGGGGGAACACTGAAGCTTTCTTT. The V gene is TRBV12-3 or TRBV12-4, the J gene TRBJ1-1; D is possibly TRBD1 (5 bases). Trimming shortened V by 3 bases and J by 1 base, and 6 bases separated the two germline ends. This CDR3 is 13 amino acids long.

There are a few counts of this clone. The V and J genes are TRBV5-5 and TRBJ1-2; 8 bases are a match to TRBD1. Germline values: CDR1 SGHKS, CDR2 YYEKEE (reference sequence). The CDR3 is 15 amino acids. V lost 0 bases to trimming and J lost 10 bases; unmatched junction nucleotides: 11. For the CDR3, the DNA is TGTGCCAGCAGCTTGGTCACAGGGGGTAGTAAGGTCTACACCTTC. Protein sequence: CASSLVTGGSKVYTF.

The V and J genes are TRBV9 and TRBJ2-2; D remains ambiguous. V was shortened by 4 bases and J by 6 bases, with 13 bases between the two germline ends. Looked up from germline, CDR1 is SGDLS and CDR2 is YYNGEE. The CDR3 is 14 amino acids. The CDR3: CASSTSNAAGELFF. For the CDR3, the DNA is TGTGCCAGCAGCACGAGTAACGCTGCCGGGGAGCTGTTTTTT.

CDR3 protein: CASSVSGSLNEQFF. The CDR3 nucleotides read TGTGCCAGCAGTGTCAGCGGGAGCCTCAATGAGCAGTTCTTC. The chain uses TRBV6-4 and TRBJ2-1; 8 nucleotides agree with TRBD2. The V segment lost 4 bases and the J segment 6 bases; nucleotides outside the gene matches: 5. Germline CDR1 reads MRHNA; CDR2 reads SNTAGT. CDR3 size: 14 residues.

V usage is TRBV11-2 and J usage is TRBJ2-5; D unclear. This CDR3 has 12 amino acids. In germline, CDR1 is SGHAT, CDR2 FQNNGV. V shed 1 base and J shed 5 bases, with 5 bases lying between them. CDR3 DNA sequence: TGTGCCAGCAGCTTAGGAGTCGAGACCCAGTACTTC. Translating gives CASSLGVETQYF.

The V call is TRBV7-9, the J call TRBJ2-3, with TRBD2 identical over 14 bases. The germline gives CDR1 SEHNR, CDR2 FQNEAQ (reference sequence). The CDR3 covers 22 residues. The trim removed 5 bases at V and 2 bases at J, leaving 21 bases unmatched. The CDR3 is CASSKGVMTSGRAGGYTDTQYF. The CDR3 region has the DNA TGTGCCAGCAGCAAGGGCGTTATGACTAGCGGGAGGGCCGGAGGATACACAGATACGCAGTATTTT.

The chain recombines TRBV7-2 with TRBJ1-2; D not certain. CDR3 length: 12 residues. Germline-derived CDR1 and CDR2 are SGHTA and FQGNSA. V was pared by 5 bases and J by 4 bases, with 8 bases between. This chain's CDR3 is CASSLGLYGYTF. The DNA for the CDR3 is TGTGCCAGCAGCCTAGGGCTCTATGGCTACACCTTC.

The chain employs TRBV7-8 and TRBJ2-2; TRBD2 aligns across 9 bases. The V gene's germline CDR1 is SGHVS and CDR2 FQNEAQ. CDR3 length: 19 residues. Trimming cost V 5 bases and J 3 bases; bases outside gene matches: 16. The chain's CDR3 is CASSQRSPPREGHTGELFF. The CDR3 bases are TGTGCCAGCAGCCAGAGGTCCCCCCCGCGGGAGGGCCACACCGGGGAGCTGTTTTTT.

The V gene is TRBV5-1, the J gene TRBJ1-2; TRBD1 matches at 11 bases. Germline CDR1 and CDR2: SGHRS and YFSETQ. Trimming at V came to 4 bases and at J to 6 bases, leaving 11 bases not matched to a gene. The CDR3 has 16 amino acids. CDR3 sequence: CASSPALGQGVDGYTF. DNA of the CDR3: TGCGCCAGCAGCCCCGCCTTGGGACAGGGGGTTGATGGCTACACCTTC.

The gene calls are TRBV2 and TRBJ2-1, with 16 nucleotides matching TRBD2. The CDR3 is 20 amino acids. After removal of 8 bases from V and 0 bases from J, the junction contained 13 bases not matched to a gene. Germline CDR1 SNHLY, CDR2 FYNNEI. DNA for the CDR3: TGTGCCAGCGGCCCCAGTCCGGGACTAGCGGGAGGGAGCTCCTACAATGAGCAGTTCTTC. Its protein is CASGPSPGLAGGSSYNEQFF.

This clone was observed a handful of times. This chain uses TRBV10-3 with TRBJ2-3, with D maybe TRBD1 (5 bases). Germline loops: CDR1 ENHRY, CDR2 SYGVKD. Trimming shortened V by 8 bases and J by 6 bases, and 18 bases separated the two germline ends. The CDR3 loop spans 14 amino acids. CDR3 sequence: CAIGAGRLGDTQYF. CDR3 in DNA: TGTGCCATCGGGGCAGGGCGGCTGGGGGATACGCAGTATTTT.

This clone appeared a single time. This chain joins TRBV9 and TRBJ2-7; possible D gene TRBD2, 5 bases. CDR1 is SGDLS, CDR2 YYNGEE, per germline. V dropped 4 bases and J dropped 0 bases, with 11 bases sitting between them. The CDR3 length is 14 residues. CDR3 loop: CASSLTGVSYEQYF. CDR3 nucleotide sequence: TGTGCCAGCAGCTTAACCGGGGTCTCCTACGAGCAGTACTTC.